A selection of T cell receptor beta chains follows, all from one sample in a study of T cell changes during pregnancy in multiple sclerosis. Here immunoSEQ multiplex PCR was the method, and the copy in TCRdb shows in-frame clones only, minus some. The sample carries some 73,000 clones, around 94% recorded once. The sample in question was peripheral blood, obtained in the third trimester of pregnancy. The receptor source for this set is a female donor in good health, enrolled as a control in a pregnancy study. Each CDR3 is given without its conserved first and last residue. Not every row has a clone size; where given, it reads once, few, many or a size class.

TRBV7-3,TRBJ2-2,NA,ASSTSPLRQVNTGELF
TRBV7-2,TRBJ2-1,NA,ASSSRTSGSDEQF
TRBV5-1,TRBJ2-3,NA,ASSSEGLAGGADTQY
TRBV27,TRBJ2-3,NA,ASSFSTSTDTQY
TRBV27,TRBJ2-7,NA,ASSLTGGEQY
TRBV9,TRBJ2-3,NA,ASSPQVRPSTDTQY
TRBV4-3,TRBJ2-7,NA,ASSQEIAGGTYEQY
TRBV2,TRBJ2-7,NA,ASSERGGRSYEQY
TRBV5-1,TRBJ2-5,NA,ASSLGRGGAEETQY
TRBV4-1,TRBJ1-2,NA,ASSSPRRGRTNYGYT
TRBV7-2,TRBJ2-1,NA,ASSLVSQRENEQF
TRBV29-1,TRBJ1-1,NA,SVEGGNTEAF
TRBV14,TRBJ1-2,NA,ASSQVTASGYT
TRBV5-8,TRBJ2-2,NA,ASSLLASGELF
TRBV5-4,TRBJ1-6,NA,ASSLGTGSSNSPLH
TRBV7-8,TRBJ1-3,NA,ASSLIRTGNTIY
TRBV9,TRBJ2-3,NA,ASSVDEGGATDTQY
TRBV27,TRBJ1-6,NA,ASSQTGGADNSPLH
TRBV15,TRBJ1-2,NA,ATSRDRKELLGYGYT
TRBV27,TRBJ2-1,NA,ASSLLLVDEQF
TRBV5-4,TRBJ2-7,NA,ASSSSSGGAEEQY
TRBV9,TRBJ1-3,NA,ASSAQTVSGNTIY
TRBV5-1,TRBJ1-2,NA,ASSLPGVEYGYT
TRBV7-2,TRBJ2-1,once,ASSYDRTIDNEQF